The present entry profiles one T cell receptor (beta chain) with its context. The source of the sample is a study of T cell responses to AZD1222 COVID-19 vaccine. Repertoires were generated with immunoSEQ multiplex PCR, while TCRdb's copy carries only in-frame clones and drops some. The table shows roughly 79,000 clones, with roughly 80% occurring only once. This CDR3 is 17 amino acids long. Germline values: CDR1 LGHNA, CDR2 YSLEER. Trimming removed 0 bases from V and 4 bases from J; junction bases left unmatched: 5. Specimen: peripheral blood, collected on day 0 of AZD1222 vaccination. The TCR originated in an adult in good health. This rearrangement joins TRBV4-3 to TRBJ2-3, with 12 positions matching TRBD2. CDR3 coding DNA: TGCGCCAGCAGCCAAGACCCTAGCGGGAGGGCCGCAGATACGCAGTATTTT. It is translated as CASSQDPSGRAADTQYF.